The sequence of this T cell receptor beta chain was determined in a study of blood T cell repertoires in COVID-19. Study as a whole: Italy, Spain and the United States were the sources of the convalescent and acute COVID-19 samples. From T cells, B-cell-depleted T cells, or PBMCs came the material, which was cDNA or gDNA.

In the source study's methods: How many nucleated cells were present was estimated from reference gene primer amplification. Assay used: immunoSEQ multiplex PCR; TCRdb lists only in-frame clones, some missing. V, J and clone size reflect that table, while D and trimming were determined from the DNA. The data hold about 48,000 clones, with 80% to 90% observed a single time. Germline V gene sequence: CDR1 SGHTA, CDR2 FQGNSA. The V end lost 2 bases, the J end lost 3 bases, and 8 bases lay between the germline ends. The CDR3 sequence is 15 residues long. This receptor was taken from a human donor in a cohort sampled during active COVID-19. What was sequenced was peripheral blood. The chain couples TRBV7-2 to TRBJ2-6; D might be TRBD2 (5 bases). The CDR3 DNA is TGTGCCAGCAGCTTACGGGGAAGTGGGGCCAACGTCCTGACTTTC. Its protein is CASSLRGSGANVLTF.